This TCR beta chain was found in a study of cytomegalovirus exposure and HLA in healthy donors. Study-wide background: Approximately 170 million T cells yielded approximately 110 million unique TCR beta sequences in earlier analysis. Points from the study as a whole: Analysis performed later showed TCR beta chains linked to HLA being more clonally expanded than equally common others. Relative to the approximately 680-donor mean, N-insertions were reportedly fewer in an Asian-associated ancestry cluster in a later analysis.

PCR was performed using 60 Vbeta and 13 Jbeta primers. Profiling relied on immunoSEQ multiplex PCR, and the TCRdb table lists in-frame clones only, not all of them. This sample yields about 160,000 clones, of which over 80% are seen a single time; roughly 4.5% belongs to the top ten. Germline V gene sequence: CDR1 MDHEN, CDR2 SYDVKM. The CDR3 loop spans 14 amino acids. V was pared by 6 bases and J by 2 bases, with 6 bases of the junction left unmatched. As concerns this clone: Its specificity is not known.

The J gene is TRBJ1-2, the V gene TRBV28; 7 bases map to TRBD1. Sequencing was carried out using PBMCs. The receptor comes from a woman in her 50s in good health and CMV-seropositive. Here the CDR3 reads CASSPPTGNYGYTF. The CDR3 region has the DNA TGTGCCAGCAGCCCACCGACAGGGAACTATGGCTACACCTTC.